A single sample gave rise to the 25 T cell receptor beta chains below, sequenced in a study of blood T cell repertoires in COVID-19. Assay: immunoSEQ multiplex PCR; the TCRdb copy retains only in-frame clones and omits some. Of approximately 290,000 clones listed, approximately 85% are singletons. Specimen: PBMCs or T cells enriched from blood (not recorded which). These receptors originate from a woman between 25 and 40 years old who had recovered from COVID-19.

In its sample, this clone was seen once. V gene TRBV5-1 combines with J gene TRBJ2-7; 7 bases match TRBD1. CDR1 and CDR2 from the germline V gene are SGHRS and YFSETQ. This CDR3 spans 19 amino acids. Trimming at V came to 1 base and at J to 2 bases, leaving 18 bases not matched to a gene. The CDR3 nucleotides are TGCGCCAGCAGCTTGAAACGTAGTCCTACGACAGGGACAACCTACGAGCAGTACTTC. Its protein is CASSLKRSPTTGTTYEQYF.

The chain carries TRBV19 and TRBJ1-5, with D unclear. The CDR3 loop spans 14 amino acids. The ends were cut back, 5 bases at V and 2 bases at J, with 10 bases in the middle. The germline CDR1 and CDR2 sequences are LNHDA and SQIVND (reference sequence). The DNA for the CDR3 is TGTGCCAGTAGTCACACAAATGGCAATCAGCCCCAGCATTTT. Protein product: CASSHTNGNQPQHF.

The chain carries TRBV28 and TRBJ2-6; D uncertain. Germline values: CDR1 MDHEN, CDR2 SYDVKM. The CDR3 is made up of 16 amino acids. The V gene lost 1 base and the J gene lost 1 base, with 8 bases spanning the gap. CDR3 sequence (DNA): TGTGCCAGCAGTTTATTCCCACTATCTGGGGCCAACGTCCTGACTTTC. Its translation: CASSLFPLSGANVLTF.

The chain couples TRBV4-1 to TRBJ2-3, with 8 bases identical to TRBD2. Germline V lookup: CDR1 MGHRA, CDR2 YSYEKL. The CDR3 consists of 16 residues. Trimming at V came to 1 base and at J to 0 bases, leaving 3 bases not matched to a gene. The chain's CDR3 is CASSQGSGGSTDTQYF. The CDR3 DNA follows: TGCGCCAGCAGCCAAGGGTCGGGGGGGAGCACAGATACGCAGTATTTT.

This rearrangement joins TRBV19 to TRBJ1-1, with 9 bases matching TRBD1. Germline CDR1 reads LNHDA; CDR2 reads SQIVND (reference sequence). This CDR3 region has 15 residues. The trim removed 9 bases at V and 4 bases at J, leaving 12 bases unmatched. The CDR3 region has the DNA TGTGCCAGCATTAGGGACAGGGATAAGGGCACTGAAGCTTTCTTT. It is translated as CASIRDRDKGTEAFF.

This clone was found once. The chain joins TRBV27 to TRBJ1-6; TRBD1 matches 7 bases. V trimming: 6 bases; J trimming: 9 bases; junction bases outside the gene matches: 5. CDR3 size: 13 residues. Germline V CDR1 and CDR2: MNHEY, SMNVEV (reference sequence). The CDR3 is CASSHQGVSPLHF. The DNA of the CDR3 is TGTGCCAGCAGCCACCAGGGGGTTTCACCCCTCCACTTT.

This chain connects TRBV27 to TRBJ1-6, with 7 positions matching TRBD1. Trimming took 3 bases from V and 7 from J; bases not matched to a gene: 3. CDR1 and CDR2 from the germline V gene are MNHEY and SMNVEV (reference sequence). The CDR3 runs 14 residues. This CDR3 reads CASSFQGENSPLHF. In nucleotides, the CDR3 is TGTGCCAGCAGTTTCCAGGGGGAGAATTCACCCCTCCACTTT.

The chain uses TRBV3-1 (or the pseudogene TRBV3-2) and TRBJ2-3; D is undetermined. The CDR3 is 14 amino acids. V lost 0 bases and J 8 bases, leaving 12 bases between the germline ends. Germline V gene sequence: CDR1 LGHDT, CDR2 YNNKEL (reference sequence). The DNA of the CDR3 is TGTGCCAGCAGCCAAGATCCCTCCGCCGGTACGCAGTATTTT. This encodes CASSQDPSAGTQYF.

The rearrangement uses TRBV19 and TRBJ2-7; perhaps TRBD2 as D (6 bases). The CDR3 totals 14 residues. V dropped 5 bases and J dropped 4 bases, with 15 bases sitting between them. Germline V gene data show CDR1 as LNHDA and CDR2 as SQIVND (reference sequence). CDR3 loop: CASSAASGGYEQYF. CDR3 coding DNA: TGTGCCAGTAGTGCCGCGTCCGGAGGGTACGAGCAGTACTTC.

This clone was picked up one time. The chain combines TRBV6-5 with TRBJ1-1; perhaps TRBD1 as D (6 bases). The CDR3 totals 13 residues. Germline CDR1 MNHEY, CDR2 SVGAGI. The ends were cut back, 2 bases at V and 9 bases at J, with 13 bases in the middle. This CDR3 reads CASSYRPGEKAFF. As DNA, the CDR3 is TGTGCCAGCAGTTACCGACCAGGGGAGAAAGCTTTCTTT.

The gene calls are TRBV5-1 and TRBJ2-3; TRBD2 matches at 12 bases. Germline-derived CDR1 and CDR2 are SGHRS and YFSETQ. The ends lost 4 bases at V and 0 bases at J; junction bases unmatched: 12. This CDR3 region has 19 residues. The CDR3 region is CASSRGQTSGGFSTDTQYF. CDR3 DNA: TGCGCCAGCAGCAGGGGACAGACTAGCGGGGGCTTTAGCACAGATACGCAGTATTTT.

This clone was observed a handful of times. The rearrangement joins TRBV29-1 to TRBJ1-2; maybe TRBD1 (6 bases). Germline CDR1 and CDR2: SQVTM and ANQGSEA. The CDR3 has 14 amino acids. V lost 3 bases, J lost 3 bases, and 14 bases lay in between. The CDR3 DNA is TGCAGCGTTGATGCGACAGGAGAAGACTATGGCTACACCTTC. Translated: CSVDATGEDYGYTF.

The chain couples TRBV7-9 to TRBJ2-5, with D perhaps TRBD2 (5 bases). V lost 5 bases to trimming and J lost 1 base, with 11 bases between them. The CDR3 spans 14 residues. In germline, CDR1 is SEHNR, CDR2 FQNEAQ (reference sequence). Here the CDR3 reads CASSLSGSQETQYF. CDR3 sequence (DNA): TGTGCCAGCAGCCTATCGGGATCCCAAGAGACCCAGTACTTC.

This chain connects TRBV27 to TRBJ1-5; 10 nucleotides agree with TRBD1. The CDR3 sequence is 15 residues long. V lost 4 bases, J lost 10 bases, and 10 bases stayed unmatched. The germline V gene has CDR1 MNHEY and CDR2 SMNVEV (reference sequence). This CDR3 is CASSWDRGPGVPQHF. The CDR3, as DNA: TGTGCCAGCAGTTGGGACAGGGGCCCAGGGGTACCCCAGCATTTT.

In this sample, this clone turned up once. This rearrangement joins TRBV28 to TRBJ2-3, with a weak D call TRBD1 (6 bases). There are 13 residues in the CDR3. The V end was cut by 8 bases, the J end by 0 bases, with 9 bases between. CDR1 MDHEN and CDR2 SYDVKM come from the germline V gene. The CDR3 is CASGTPSTDTQYF. The CDR3 DNA reads TGTGCCAGCGGGACACCTAGCACAGATACGCAGTATTTT.

The rearrangement links TRBV2 to TRBJ2-7; 7 bases map to TRBD2. The length of the CDR3 is 12 residues. The ends lost 11 bases at V and 7 bases at J; junction bases unmatched: 11. Germline CDR1 is SNHLY and CDR2 is FYNNEI. The CDR3, as DNA: TGTGCCGGCGGGACTACCTTTTTGGAGCAGTACTTC. Translated, it gives CAGGTTFLEQYF.

The chain is built from TRBV24-1 and TRBJ1-6; D not resolved. This CDR3 region has 13 residues. Looked up from germline, CDR1 is KGHDR and CDR2 is SFDVKD. V dropped 7 bases and J dropped 7 bases, with 10 bases sitting between them. The CDR3 is CATSEYRNSPLHF. As DNA, the CDR3 is TGTGCCACCAGCGAATACAGAAATTCACCCCTCCACTTT.

The chain carries TRBV24-1 and TRBJ2-2, with TRBD1 identical over 8 bases. V trimming: 0 bases; J trimming: 4 bases; junction bases outside the gene matches: 9. Germline V gene sequence: CDR1 KGHDR, CDR2 SFDVKD. The length of the CDR3 is 18 residues. The chain's CDR3 is CATSDLAGSRGRTGELFF. DNA of the CDR3: TGTGCCACCAGTGATTTGGCTGGATCCAGGGGGCGCACCGGGGAGCTGTTTTTT.

Only a few counts were recorded for this clone. The genes are TRBV5-4 and TRBJ1-2; D remains unclear. Trimming took 5 bases from V and 3 from J, leaving 11 bases between them. Germline values: CDR1 SGHNT, CDR2 YYREEE (reference sequence). The CDR3 has 13 amino acids. The CDR3 sequence: CASRTPGDYGYTF. In DNA, the CDR3 is TGTGCCAGCAGGACCCCAGGTGACTATGGCTACACCTTC. Supplemented by reference TRBV5-4 and TRBJ1-2, the full variable domain reads ETGVTQSPTHLIKTRGQQVTLRCSSQSGHNTVSWYQQALGQGPQFIFQYYREEENGRGNFPPRFSGLQFPNYSSELNVNALELDDSALYLCASRTPGDYGYTFGSGTRLTVV.

The chain uses TRBV12-3 or TRBV12-4 and TRBJ2-1, with D possibly being TRBD1 (5 bases). The V gene lost 4 bases and the J gene lost 10 bases, with 8 bases spanning the gap. This CDR3 comprises 11 residues. CDR3 protein: CASSSRQEQFF. The CDR3, as DNA: TGTGCCAGCAGTTCACGACAGGAGCAGTTCTTC.

The chain recombines TRBV3-1 (or the pseudogene TRBV3-2) with TRBJ2-5, with D hard to call. Trimming pared 0 bases from V and 4 bases from J, leaving 9 bases between. This CDR3 is 14 amino acids long. The germline gives CDR1 LGHDT, CDR2 YNNKEL (reference sequence). The DNA for the CDR3 is TGTGCCAGCAGCCAAGATCCCCACTCAGAGACCCAGTACTTC. This gives the protein CASSQDPHSETQYF.

The chain joins TRBV24-1 to TRBJ1-2, with TRBD1 matching over 8 bases. Germline V gene lookup returns CDR1 KGHDR and CDR2 SFDVKD. Germline trimming cut 4 bases from V and 6 bases from J; bases unmatched to any gene: 9. The CDR3 extends over 15 amino acids. CDR3 sequence (DNA): TGTGCCACCAGTGAGCCGGGACAGGAGAGGGATGGCTACACCTTC. Translated: CATSEPGQERDGYTF.

The rearrangement uses TRBV5-6 and TRBJ2-1; TRBD2 agrees at 15 bases. Germline trimming cut 2 bases from V and 8 bases from J; bases unmatched to any gene: 5. The CDR3 is 16 amino acids. Germline CDR1 and CDR2: SGHDT and YYEEEE. The CDR3 loop reads CASSFRTSGGAYEQFF. CDR3 nucleotide sequence: TGTGCCAGCAGCTTCCGGACTAGCGGGGGGGCTTATGAGCAGTTCTTC.

This clone is a singleton in its sample. J is TRBJ2-4 and V is TRBV30; no definite D call. The V end was cut by 2 bases, the J end by 0 bases, with 14 bases between. The germline CDR1 and CDR2 sequences are GTSNPN and SVGIG (reference sequence). The CDR3 contains 16 residues. The CDR3 is CAWSIPYPGAKNIQYF. The DNA of the CDR3 is TGTGCCTGGAGTATCCCTTACCCGGGAGCCAAAAACATTCAGTACTTC.

This chain uses TRBV10-2 with TRBJ1-2; no clear D. The germline CDR1 and CDR2 sequences are WSHSY and SAAADI. The CDR3 totals 15 residues. V was trimmed by 4 bases and J by 6 bases, leaving 18 bases between them. CDR3 region: CASSVMAVHTNGYTF. CDR3 bases: TGCGCCAGCAGTGTCATGGCCGTACATACAAATGGCTACACCTTC.